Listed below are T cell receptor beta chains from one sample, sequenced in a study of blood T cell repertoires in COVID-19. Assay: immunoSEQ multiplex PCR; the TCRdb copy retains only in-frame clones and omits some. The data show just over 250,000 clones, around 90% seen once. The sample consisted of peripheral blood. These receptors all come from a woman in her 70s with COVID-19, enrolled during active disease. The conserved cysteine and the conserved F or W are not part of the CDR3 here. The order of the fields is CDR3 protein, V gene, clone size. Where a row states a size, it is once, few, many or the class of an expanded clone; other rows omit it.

ASSLAGIEAF,TRBV6-2/TRBV6-3,-
ASSSLGRTHLSGGNYEQY,TRBV5-5,-
ASSQGQSGVETQY,TRBV5-1,-
ASSLDRVNEQF,TRBV7-2,-
ASSFDPPGLSYNEQF,TRBV28,-
SASRVDRQY,TRBV20-1,once
ASNPAGGAWEQY,TRBV2,-
ASSLGTGVPQETQY,TRBV7-7,once
SVDGGTGVVRDTQY,TRBV29-1,-
ASSFWNTEAF,TRBV12-3/TRBV12-4,-
ASTGGSYNEQF,TRBV19,-
ASSQAGAGADNEQF,TRBV28,-
ASSLDRREGSEQF,TRBV5-1,once
ASSPDRGSPEGGYT,TRBV18,once
ASSKFGQDYGYT,TRBV5-6,-
ASSVSGTYNEQF,TRBV2,once
ASSLRFAETNTEAF,TRBV7-2,-
ASSLRDTNQY,TRBV7-9,-
ASSQTSTGELF,TRBV3-1/TRBV3-2,-
ASSLYRVGISNQPQH,TRBV28,once
SASPTGGFTGELF,TRBV20-1,-
ASSLLFGSMNTEAF,TRBV27,-
ASKGQGNTEAF,TRBV4-1,-
ASSPRQVNQPQH,TRBV19,-